Sequencing of this T cell receptor (beta chain) was carried out in a study of blood T cell repertoires in COVID-19. The CDR3 has 14 amino acids. V was shortened by 5 bases and J by 3 bases, with 10 bases between the two germline ends. CDR1 and CDR2 (germline): LNHDA, SQIVND (reference sequence). Profiled with immunoSEQ multiplex PCR; TCRdb holds only in-frame clones, not every one. The repertoire holds about 120,000 clones, with 85% as singletons. The sequenced sample consisted of peripheral blood. The gene calls are TRBV19 and TRBJ2-2; the D gene is possibly TRBD2 (6 bases). The clonotype originates from a man aged 60 to 69 with acute or convalescent COVID-19. CDR3 loop: CASSSGGDTGELFF. The CDR3 region has the DNA TGTGCCAGTAGTTCTGGAGGGGACACCGGGGAGCTGTTTTTT.